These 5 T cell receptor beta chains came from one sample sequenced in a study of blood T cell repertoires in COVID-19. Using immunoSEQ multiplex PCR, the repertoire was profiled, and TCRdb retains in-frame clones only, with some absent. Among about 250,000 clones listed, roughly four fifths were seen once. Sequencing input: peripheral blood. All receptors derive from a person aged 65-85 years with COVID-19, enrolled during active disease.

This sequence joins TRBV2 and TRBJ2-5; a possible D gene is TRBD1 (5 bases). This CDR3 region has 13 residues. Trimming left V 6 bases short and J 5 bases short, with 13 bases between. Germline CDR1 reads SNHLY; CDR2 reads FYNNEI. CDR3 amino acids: CASRDTPRETQYF. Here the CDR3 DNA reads TGTGCCAGCAGGGACACCCCGCGGGAGACCCAGTACTTC.

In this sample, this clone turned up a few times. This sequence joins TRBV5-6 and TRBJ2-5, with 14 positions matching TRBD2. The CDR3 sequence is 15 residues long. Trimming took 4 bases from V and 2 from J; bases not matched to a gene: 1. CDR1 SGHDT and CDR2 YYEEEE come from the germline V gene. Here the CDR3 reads CASSRLAGGQETQYF. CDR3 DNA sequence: TGTGCCAGCAGCCGACTAGCGGGGGGGCAAGAGACCCAGTACTTC.

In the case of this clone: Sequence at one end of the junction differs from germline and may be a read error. The CDR3 loop is CATSGIRGEKLFF. CDR3 nucleotides: TGCGCCACCAGCGGGATCAGGGGTGAAAAACTGTTTTTT. V is TRBV4-1 and J is TRBJ1-4; perhaps TRBD1 as D (6 bases). The CDR3 has 13 amino acids. The germline CDR1 and CDR2 sequences are MGHRA and YSYEKL.

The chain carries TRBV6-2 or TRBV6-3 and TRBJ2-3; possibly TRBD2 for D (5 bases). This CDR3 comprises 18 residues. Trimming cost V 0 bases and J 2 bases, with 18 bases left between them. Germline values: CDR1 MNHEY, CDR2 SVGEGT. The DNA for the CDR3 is TGTGCCAGCAGTTACTCGAAGGGCTGGACTCCCACCACAGATACGCAGTATTTT. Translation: CASSYSKGWTPTTDTQYF.

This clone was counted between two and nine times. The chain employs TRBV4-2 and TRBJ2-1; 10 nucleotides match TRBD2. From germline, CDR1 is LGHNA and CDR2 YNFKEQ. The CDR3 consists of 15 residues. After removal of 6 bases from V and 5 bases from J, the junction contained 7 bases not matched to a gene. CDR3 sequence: CASRPGLADNNEQFF. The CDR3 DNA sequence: TGTGCCAGCAGACCAGGACTAGCGGATAACAATGAGCAGTTCTTC.